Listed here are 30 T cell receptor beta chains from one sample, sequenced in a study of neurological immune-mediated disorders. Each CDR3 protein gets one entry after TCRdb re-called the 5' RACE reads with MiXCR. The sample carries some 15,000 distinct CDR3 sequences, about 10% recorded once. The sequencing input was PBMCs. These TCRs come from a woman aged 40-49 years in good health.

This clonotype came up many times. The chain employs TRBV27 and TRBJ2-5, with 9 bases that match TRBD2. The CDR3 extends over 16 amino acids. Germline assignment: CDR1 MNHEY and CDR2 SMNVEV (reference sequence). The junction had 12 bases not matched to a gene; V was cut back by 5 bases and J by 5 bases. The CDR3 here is CASSPTLSGGFETQYF. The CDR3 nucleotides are TGTGCCAGCAGTCCTACCCTTAGCGGGGGATTTGAGACCCAGTACTTC.

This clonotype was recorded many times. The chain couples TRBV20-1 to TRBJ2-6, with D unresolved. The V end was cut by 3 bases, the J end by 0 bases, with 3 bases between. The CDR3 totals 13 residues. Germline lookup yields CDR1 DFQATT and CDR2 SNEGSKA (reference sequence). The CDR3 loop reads CSASVSGANVLTF. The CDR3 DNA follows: TGCAGTGCTAGTGTCTCTGGGGCCAACGTCCTGACTTTC.

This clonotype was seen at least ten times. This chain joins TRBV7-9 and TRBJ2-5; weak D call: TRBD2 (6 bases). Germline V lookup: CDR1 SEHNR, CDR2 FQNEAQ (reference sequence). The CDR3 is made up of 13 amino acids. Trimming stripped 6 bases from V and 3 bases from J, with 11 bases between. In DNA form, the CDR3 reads TGTGCCAGCAGTTCGGCTAGCGAAGAGACCCAGTACTTC. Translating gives CASSSASEETQYF.

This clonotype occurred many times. CDR3 amino acids: CASSPPIRGAGGYTF. As DNA, the CDR3 is TGTGCCAGCTCACCACCGATAAGGGGCGCAGGTGGCTACACCTTC. V usage is TRBV18 and J usage is TRBJ1-2; a weak D match, TRBD1 (5 bases). In germline, CDR1 is KGHSH, CDR2 LQKENI. The CDR3 runs 15 residues. Trimming shortened V by 0 bases and J by 7 bases, and 15 bases separated the two germline ends.

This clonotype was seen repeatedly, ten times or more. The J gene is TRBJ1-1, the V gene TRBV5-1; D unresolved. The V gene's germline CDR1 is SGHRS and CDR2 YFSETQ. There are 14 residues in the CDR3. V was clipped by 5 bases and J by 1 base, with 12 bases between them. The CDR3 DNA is TGCGCCAGCAGAGTCACGACCACGAACACTGAAGCTTTCTTT. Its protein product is CASRVTTTNTEAFF.

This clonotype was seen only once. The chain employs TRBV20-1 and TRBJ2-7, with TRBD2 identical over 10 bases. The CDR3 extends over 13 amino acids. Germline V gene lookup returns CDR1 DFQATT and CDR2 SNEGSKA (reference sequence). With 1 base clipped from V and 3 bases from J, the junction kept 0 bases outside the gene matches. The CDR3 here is CSARASGGYEQYF. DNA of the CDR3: TGCAGTGCTAGAGCTAGCGGGGGCTACGAGCAGTACTTC.

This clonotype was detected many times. DNA of the CDR3: TGTGCCAGCAGCTTAGGACAGGGAGAACAGTTTGATGAGCAGTTCTTC. Its protein product is CASSLGQGEQFDEQFF. This rearrangement joins TRBV7-9 to TRBJ2-1; 7 bases map to TRBD1. Losses at the gene ends were 1 base for V and 8 bases for J; bases not matched to a gene: 11. The V gene's germline CDR1 is SEHNR and CDR2 FQNEAQ (reference sequence). The CDR3 has 16 residues. Complete variable domain (other parts from reference TRBV7-9 and TRBJ2-1): DTGVSQNPRHKITKRGQNVTFRCDPISEHNRLYWYRQTLGQGPEFLTYFQNEAQLEKSRLLSDRFSAERPKGSFSTLEIQRTEQGDSAMYLCASSLGQGEQFDEQFFGPGTRLTVL.

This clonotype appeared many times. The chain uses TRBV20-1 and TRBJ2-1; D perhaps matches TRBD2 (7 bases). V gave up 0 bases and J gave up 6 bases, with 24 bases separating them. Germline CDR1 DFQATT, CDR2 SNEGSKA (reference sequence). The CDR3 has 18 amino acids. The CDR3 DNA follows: TGCAGTGCTAGAGATCTACCGGGAAGGGGGAGGGCGGGCAATGAGCAGTTCTTC. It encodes CSARDLPGRGRAGNEQFF.

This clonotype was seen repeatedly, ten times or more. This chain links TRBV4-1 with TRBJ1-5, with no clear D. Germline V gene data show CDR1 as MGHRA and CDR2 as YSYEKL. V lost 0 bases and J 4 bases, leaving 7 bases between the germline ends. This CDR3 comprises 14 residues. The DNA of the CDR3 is TGCGCCAGCAGCCAAGACCGGGGAAATCAGCCCCAGCATTTT. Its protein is CASSQDRGNQPQHF.

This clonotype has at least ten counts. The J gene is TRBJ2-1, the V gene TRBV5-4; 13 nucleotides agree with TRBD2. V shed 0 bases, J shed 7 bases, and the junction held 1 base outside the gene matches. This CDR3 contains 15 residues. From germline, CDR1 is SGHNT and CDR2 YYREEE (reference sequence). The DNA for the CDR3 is TGTGCCAGCAGCTTGGGGACTAGCGGGAGTAATGAGCAGTTCTTC. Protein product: CASSLGTSGSNEQFF. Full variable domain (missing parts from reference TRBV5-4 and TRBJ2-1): ETGVTQSPTHLIKTRGQQVTLRCSSQSGHNTVSWYQQALGQGPQFIFQYYREEENGRGNFPPRFSGLQFPNYSSELNVNALELDDSALYLCASSLGTSGSNEQFFGPGTRLTVL.

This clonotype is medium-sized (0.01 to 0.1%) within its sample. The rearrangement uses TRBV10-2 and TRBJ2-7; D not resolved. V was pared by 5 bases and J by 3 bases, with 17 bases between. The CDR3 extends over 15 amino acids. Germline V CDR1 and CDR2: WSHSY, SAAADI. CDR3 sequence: CASSSARPPNYEQYF. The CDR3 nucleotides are TGCGCCAGCAGTTCCGCTCGTCCCCCAAACTACGAGCAGTACTTC.

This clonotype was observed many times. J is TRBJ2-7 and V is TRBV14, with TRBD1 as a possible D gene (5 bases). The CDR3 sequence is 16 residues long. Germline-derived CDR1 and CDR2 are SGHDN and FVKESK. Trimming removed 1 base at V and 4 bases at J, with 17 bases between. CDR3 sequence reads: CASSQGVRGPGYEQYF. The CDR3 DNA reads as TGTGCCAGCAGCCAAGGGGTTAGGGGCCCCGGATACGAGCAGTACTTC. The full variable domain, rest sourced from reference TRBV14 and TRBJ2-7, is EAGVTQFPSHSVIEKGQTVTLRCDPISGHDNLYWYRRVMGKEIKFLLHFVKESKQDESGMPNNRFLAERTGGTYSTLKVQPAELEDSGVYFCASSQGVRGPGYEQYFGPGTRLTVT.

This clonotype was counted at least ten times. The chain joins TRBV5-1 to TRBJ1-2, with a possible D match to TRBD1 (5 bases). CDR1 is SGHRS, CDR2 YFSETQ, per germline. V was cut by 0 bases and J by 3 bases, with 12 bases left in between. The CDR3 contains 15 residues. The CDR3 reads CASSLAPTVDYGYTF. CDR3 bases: TGCGCCAGCAGCTTGGCCCCGACAGTCGACTATGGCTACACCTTC.

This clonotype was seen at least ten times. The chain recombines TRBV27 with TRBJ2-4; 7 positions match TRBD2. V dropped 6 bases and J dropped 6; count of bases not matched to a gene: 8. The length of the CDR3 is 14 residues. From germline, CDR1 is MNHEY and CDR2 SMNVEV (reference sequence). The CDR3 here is CASSESREGNIQYF. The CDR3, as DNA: TGTGCCAGCAGCGAATCAAGGGAGGGAAACATTCAGTACTTC.

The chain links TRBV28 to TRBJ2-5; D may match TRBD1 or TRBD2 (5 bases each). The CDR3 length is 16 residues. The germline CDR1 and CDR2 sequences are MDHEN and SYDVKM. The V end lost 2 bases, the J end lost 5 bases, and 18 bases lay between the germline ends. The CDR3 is CASSLPGWGRSETQYF. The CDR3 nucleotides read TGTGCCAGCAGTTTACCTGGGTGGGGACGGAGCGAGACCCAGTACTTC.

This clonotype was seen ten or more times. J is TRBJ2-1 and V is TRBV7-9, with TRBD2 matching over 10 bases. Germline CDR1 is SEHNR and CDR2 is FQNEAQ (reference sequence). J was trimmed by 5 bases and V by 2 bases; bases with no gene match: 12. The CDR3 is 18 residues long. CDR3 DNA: TGTGCCAGCAGCTTACCCAATAGCGGGGGGACTAATAACAATGAGCAGTTCTTC. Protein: CASSLPNSGGTNNNEQFF.

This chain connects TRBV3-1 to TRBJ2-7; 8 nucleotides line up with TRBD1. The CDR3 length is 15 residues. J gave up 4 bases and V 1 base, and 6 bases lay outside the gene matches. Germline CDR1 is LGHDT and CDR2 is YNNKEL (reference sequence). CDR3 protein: CASSQGQGLWYEQYF. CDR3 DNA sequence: TGTGCCAGCAGCCAAGGACAGGGGCTATGGTACGAGCAGTACTTC.

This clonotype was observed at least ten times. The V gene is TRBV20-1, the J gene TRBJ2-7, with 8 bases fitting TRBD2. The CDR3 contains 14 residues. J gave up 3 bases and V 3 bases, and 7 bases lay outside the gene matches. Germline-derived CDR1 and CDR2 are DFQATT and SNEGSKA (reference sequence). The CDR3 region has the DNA TGCAGTGCTAGGCCCGGGGGGGGGGGCTACGAGCAGTACTTC. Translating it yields CSARPGGGGYEQYF.

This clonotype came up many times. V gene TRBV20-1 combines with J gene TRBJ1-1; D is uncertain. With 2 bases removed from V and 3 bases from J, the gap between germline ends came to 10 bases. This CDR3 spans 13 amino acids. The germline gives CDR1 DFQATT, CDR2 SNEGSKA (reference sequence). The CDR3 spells CSARLSDYTEAFF. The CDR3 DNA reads TGCAGTGCTAGATTGTCAGACTACACTGAAGCTTTCTTT.

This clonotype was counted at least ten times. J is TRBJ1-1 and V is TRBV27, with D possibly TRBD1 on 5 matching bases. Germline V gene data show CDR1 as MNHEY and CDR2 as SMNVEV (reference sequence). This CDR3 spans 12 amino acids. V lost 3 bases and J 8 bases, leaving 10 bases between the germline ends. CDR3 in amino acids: CASSFPGGEAFF. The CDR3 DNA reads TGTGCCAGCAGTTTCCCGGGGGGGGAAGCTTTCTTT.

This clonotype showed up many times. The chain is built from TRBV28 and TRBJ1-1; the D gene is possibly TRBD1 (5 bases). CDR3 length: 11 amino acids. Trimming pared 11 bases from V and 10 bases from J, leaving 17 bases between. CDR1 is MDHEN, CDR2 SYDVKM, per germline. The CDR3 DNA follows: TGTGCCGGGGGGTTTGCGGGGGGAGCTTTCTTT. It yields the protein CAGGFAGGAFF.

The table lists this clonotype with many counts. CDR3 amino acids: CAISESIAGGGQSPLHF. The CDR3 coding sequence is TGTGCCATCAGTGAGTCGATAGCAGGAGGCGGGCAATCACCCCTCCACTTT. The genes are TRBV10-3 and TRBJ1-6; D gene ambiguous. Trimming shortened V by 0 bases and J by 10 bases, and 19 bases separated the two germline ends. CDR1 is ENHRY, CDR2 SYGVKD, per germline. The CDR3 loop spans 17 amino acids.

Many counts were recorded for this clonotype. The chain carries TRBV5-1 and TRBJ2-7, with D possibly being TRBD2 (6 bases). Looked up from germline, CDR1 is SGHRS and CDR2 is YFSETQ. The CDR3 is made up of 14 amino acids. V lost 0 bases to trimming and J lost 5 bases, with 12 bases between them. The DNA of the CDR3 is TGCGCCAGCAGCTTGGCCGGAGGGGACCACGAGCAGTACTTC. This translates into CASSLAGGDHEQYF.

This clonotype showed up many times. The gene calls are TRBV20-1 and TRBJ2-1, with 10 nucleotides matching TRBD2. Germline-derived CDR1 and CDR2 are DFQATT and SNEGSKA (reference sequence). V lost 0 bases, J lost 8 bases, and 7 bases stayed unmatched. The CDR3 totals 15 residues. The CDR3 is CSARDGAGGQHEQFF. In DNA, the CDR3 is TGCAGTGCTAGAGATGGAGCGGGGGGGCAGCATGAGCAGTTCTTC.

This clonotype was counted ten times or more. The CDR3 loop reads CASSPGGWTEAFF. CDR3 nucleotides: TGCGCCAGCAGCCCGGGGGGGTGGACTGAAGCTTTCTTT. V is TRBV5-1 and J is TRBJ1-1, with D possibly TRBD1 on 5 matching bases. V was pared by 4 bases and J by 5 bases, with 12 bases between. Germline CDR1 reads SGHRS; CDR2 reads YFSETQ. CDR3 length: 13 residues.

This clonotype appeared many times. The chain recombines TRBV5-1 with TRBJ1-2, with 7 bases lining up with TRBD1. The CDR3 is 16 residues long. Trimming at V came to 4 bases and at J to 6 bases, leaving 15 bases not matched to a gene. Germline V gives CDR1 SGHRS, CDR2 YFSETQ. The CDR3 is CASSPNRGAQPDGYTF. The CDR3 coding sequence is TGCGCCAGCAGCCCCAACAGGGGAGCGCAGCCTGATGGCTACACCTTC. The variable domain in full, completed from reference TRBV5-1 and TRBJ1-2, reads KAGVTQTPRYLIKTRGQQVTLSCSPISGHRSVSWYQQTPGQGLQFLFEYFSETQRNKGNFPGRFSGRQFSNSRSEMNVSTLELGDSALYLCASSPNRGAQPDGYTFGSGTRLTVV.

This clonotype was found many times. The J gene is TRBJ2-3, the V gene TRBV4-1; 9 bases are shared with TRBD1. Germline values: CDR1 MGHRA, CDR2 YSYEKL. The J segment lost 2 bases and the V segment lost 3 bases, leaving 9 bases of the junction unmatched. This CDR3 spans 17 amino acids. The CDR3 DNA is TGCGCCAGCAGCCACGAAAAGGGGACAGGGTTCACAGATACGCAGTATTTT. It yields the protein CASSHEKGTGFTDTQYF.

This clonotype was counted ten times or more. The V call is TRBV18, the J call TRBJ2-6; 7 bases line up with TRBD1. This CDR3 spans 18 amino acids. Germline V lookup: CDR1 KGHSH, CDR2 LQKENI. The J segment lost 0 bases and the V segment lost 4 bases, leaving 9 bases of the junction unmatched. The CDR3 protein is CASSLSGTVLSGANVLTF. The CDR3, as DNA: TGTGCCAGCTCACTGTCCGGGACAGTTCTCTCTGGGGCCAACGTCCTGACTTTC. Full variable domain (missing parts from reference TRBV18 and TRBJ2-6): NAGVMQNPRHLVRRRGQEARLRCSPMKGHSHVYWYRQLPEEGLKFMVYLQKENIIDESGMPKERFSAEFPKEGPSILRIQQVVRGDSAAYFCASSLSGTVLSGANVLTFGAGSRLTVL.

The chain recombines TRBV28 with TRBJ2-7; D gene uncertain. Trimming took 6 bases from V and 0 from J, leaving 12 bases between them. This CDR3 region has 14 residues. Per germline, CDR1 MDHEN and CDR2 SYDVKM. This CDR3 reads CASSPPLGSYEQYF. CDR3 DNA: TGTGCCAGCAGCCCCCCCCTGGGCTCCTACGAGCAGTACTTC.

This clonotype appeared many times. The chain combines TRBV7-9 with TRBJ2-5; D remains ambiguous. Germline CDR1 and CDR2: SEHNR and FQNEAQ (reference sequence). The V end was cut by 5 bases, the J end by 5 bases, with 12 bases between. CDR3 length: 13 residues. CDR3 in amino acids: CASSADPSETQYF. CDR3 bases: TGTGCCAGCAGCGCCGACCCGTCCGAGACCCAGTACTTC.